Shown below are 5 T cell receptor beta chains from a single sample sequenced in a study of blood T cell repertoires in COVID-19. The data were produced by immunoSEQ multiplex PCR, yet TCRdb's version contains in-frame clones alone and is incomplete. The repertoire has approximately 64,000 clones, approximately 91% of them found once; the top ten carry 3% to 4.5%. The sequencing input was peripheral blood. These TCRs come from a man aged 65 to 79 with acute or convalescent COVID-19.

V gene TRBV5-1 combines with J gene TRBJ1-1; the match to TRBD1 covers 7 bases. The CDR3 is made up of 13 amino acids. The germline gives CDR1 SGHRS, CDR2 YFSETQ. The junction had 3 bases not matched to a gene; V was cut back by 3 bases and J by 4 bases. The CDR3 loop is CASSSQGSTEAFF. The CDR3 nucleotides read TGCGCCAGCAGCTCACAGGGGAGCACTGAAGCTTTCTTT.

This sequence joins TRBV19 and TRBJ1-1; D is possibly TRBD1 (5 bases). The V end lost 1 base, the J end lost 4 bases, and 13 bases lay between the germline ends. The CDR3 spans 15 residues. CDR1 LNHDA and CDR2 SQIVND come from the germline V gene (reference sequence). The CDR3: CASSIGAGRVTEAFF. The CDR3 DNA is TGTGCCAGTAGTATAGGGGCGGGGCGGGTCACTGAAGCTTTCTTT.

The chain has TRBV27 and TRBJ2-1; D may be TRBD1 (6 bases). The CDR3 is 16 amino acids. V lost 4 bases and J 3 bases, leaving 16 bases between the germline ends. Germline loops: CDR1 MNHEY, CDR2 SMNVEV (reference sequence). The CDR3 sequence is CASSSPRTEFYNEQFF. Written as DNA, the CDR3 is TGTGCCAGCAGTTCGCCCAGGACAGAGTTCTACAATGAGCAGTTCTTC.

The gene calls are TRBV7-9 and TRBJ2-7, with 12 bases identical to TRBD1. This CDR3 contains 16 residues. Germline-derived CDR1 and CDR2 are SEHNR and FQNEAQ (reference sequence). Trimming removed 4 bases from V and 1 base from J; junction bases left unmatched: 5. The CDR3 here is CASSYRDRGLSYEQYF. The CDR3 region has the DNA TGTGCCAGCAGCTACCGGGACAGGGGGCTTTCCTACGAGCAGTACTTC.

Only one count was recorded for this clone. The DNA for the CDR3 is TGTGCCAGCAGTCTAACCGCCGCTAGAATGGTGCGAGATACGCAGTATTTT. Protein: CASSLTAARMVRDTQYF. The rearrangement uses TRBV14 and TRBJ2-3; unclear D gene. CDR1 and CDR2 from the germline V gene are SGHDN and FVKESK. V lost 6 bases and J lost 5, with 24 bases in between. The CDR3 has 17 amino acids.